This TCR beta chain derives from a study of CXCR3-negative and CXCR3-positive naive CD8 T cells. This CDR3 has 20 amino acids. The V gene's germline CDR1 is LGHDT and CDR2 YNNKEL (reference sequence). The authors made the TRB cDNA libraries by 5' RACE using UMI labels. TCRdb reprocessed the 5' RACE reads, with one entry per CDR3 protein and no DNA. Its clone listing holds tens of thousands of distinct CDR3 sequences. The chain is built from TRBV3-1 and TRBJ1-4. The origin of this receptor is a human donor in good health. Some clones in this sample may be carry-over from other donors' samples. The sample consisted of naive CXCR3- CD8+ T cells from blood. Subset reported: CD45RO-CCR7+CD27+CD95- naive CD8+ T cells lacking CXCR3 (TNR3-). CDR3 region: CASSPGGNNWFGLRDGKLFF.